This TCR beta chain was profiled in a study of response to subunit inactivated influenza vaccine. Study findings and constraints: Authors proposed each seasonal influenza vaccination draws in few new T cells.

As regards this clonotype: Its antigen is not known.

V trimming: 5 bases; J trimming: 4 bases; junction bases outside the gene matches: 5. Germline V gene sequence: CDR1 SNHLY, CDR2 FYNNEI. The CDR3 consists of 15 residues. TCRdb fed the RT-PCR reads into MiXCR, producing one record per CDR3 protein. Of hundreds of thousands of distinct CDR3 sequences listed, approximately 14% are singletons. The source of this sequence is a man aged 45-60 years who received an inactivated influenza vaccine. V usage is TRBV2 and J usage is TRBJ1-1; 12 bases are a match to TRBD1. Sequenced material: PBMCs from blood, taken 11 to 12 days after vaccination. The CDR3: CASSPGDRGPTEAFF. DNA for the CDR3: TGTGCCAGCAGTCCAGGGGACAGGGGGCCCACTGAAGCTTTCTTT.